The 29 T cell receptor beta chains listed next were all sequenced from one sample in a study of blood T cell repertoires in COVID-19. TCRdb's copy holds only in-frame clones and misses some; the assay was immunoSEQ multiplex PCR. The sample has 200,000 to 250,000 clones, around 88% seen once. The sequencing input was peripheral blood. These receptors were taken from an elderly man with acute or convalescent COVID-19.

This clone was detected a few times. This same CDR3 is encoded by further DNA sequences in the sample. The V and J genes are TRBV3-1 (or the pseudogene TRBV3-2) and TRBJ1-1, with a weak D call TRBD1 (6 bases). The germline gives CDR1 LGHDT, CDR2 YNNKEL (reference sequence). With 8 bases removed from V and 4 bases from J, the gap between germline ends came to 8 bases. The CDR3 sequence is 11 residues long. Here the CDR3 reads CASRGGTEAFF. CDR3 in DNA: TGTGCCAGCCGAGGGGGCACTGAAGCTTTCTTT.

V usage is TRBV6-2 or TRBV6-3 and J usage is TRBJ2-1; 12 bases line up with TRBD2. Losses at the gene ends were 0 bases for V and 5 bases for J; bases not matched to a gene: 5. Germline loops: CDR1 MNHEY, CDR2 SVGEGT. This CDR3 is built from 17 residues. In nucleotides, the CDR3 is TGTGCCAGCAGTTACTCGCGACTAGCGGGGGTCCACAATGAGCAGTTCTTC. The encoded protein is CASSYSRLAGVHNEQFF.

V is TRBV4-3 and J is TRBJ2-3; 11 bases align to TRBD2. This CDR3 is 15 amino acids long. The junction had 3 bases not matched to a gene; V was cut back by 5 bases and J by 2 bases. Germline CDR1 and CDR2: LGHNA and YSLEER. As DNA, the CDR3 is TGCGCCAGCAGCGGGGGACTAGCGGACACAGATACGCAGTATTTT. It codes for CASSGGLADTDTQYF.

V usage is TRBV14 and J usage is TRBJ2-3; tentatively, D is TRBD2 (5 bases). From germline, CDR1 is SGHDN and CDR2 FVKESK. The CDR3 sequence is 16 residues long. Trimming removed 3 bases from V and 11 bases from J, with 24 bases in between. CDR3 DNA sequence: TGTGCCAGCAGCCAGGAAGGACTCCGTAACCCCGGGTTGCAGTATTTT. It specifies CASSQEGLRNPGLQYF. The full variable domain, with the rest looked up from reference TRBV14 and TRBJ2-3, is EAGVTQFPSHSVIEKGQTVTLRCDPISGHDNLYWYRRVMGKEIKFLLHFVKESKQDESGMPNNRFLAERTGGTYSTLKVQPAELEDSGVYFCASSQEGLRNPGLQYFGPGTRLTVL.

This chain uses TRBV19 with TRBJ2-7; 7 nucleotides agree with TRBD1. The CDR3 has 13 amino acids. V dropped 5 bases and J dropped 5; count of bases not matched to a gene: 6. Germline-derived CDR1 and CDR2 are LNHDA and SQIVND (reference sequence). CDR3: CASSDRARDEQYF. The CDR3 DNA is TGTGCCAGTAGTGACAGGGCACGAGACGAGCAGTACTTC.

This chain connects TRBV7-7 to TRBJ2-5; possibly TRBD1 for D (6 bases). Germline CDR1 and CDR2: SSHAT and FNYEAQ (reference sequence). The CDR3 extends over 13 amino acids. The V gene lost 5 bases and the J gene lost 5 bases, with 12 bases spanning the gap. DNA for the CDR3: TGTGCCAGCAGCCAAGGACAGCCGGAGACCCAGTACTTC. Residues: CASSQGQPETQYF.

V and J are TRBV3-1 (or the pseudogene TRBV3-2) and TRBJ1-4, with D perhaps TRBD1 (5 bases). This CDR3 is 16 amino acids long. V gave up 6 bases and J gave up 0 bases, with 14 bases separating them. Per germline, CDR1 LGHDT and CDR2 YNNKEL (reference sequence). For the CDR3, the DNA is TGTGCCAGCAGGAGGGGACTAGGCTCAACTAATGAAAAACTGTTTTTT. As protein: CASRRGLGSTNEKLFF.

This chain uses TRBV19 with TRBJ2-1; the D is unclear. The V and J ends lost 6 bases and 5 bases respectively, with 14 bases between them. The CDR3 contains 14 residues. From germline, CDR1 is LNHDA and CDR2 SQIVND (reference sequence). In DNA form, the CDR3 reads TGTGCCAGTAGGGATGCTAGAAAGGACAATGAGCAGTTCTTC. Translation gives CASRDARKDNEQFF.

The chain is built from TRBV29-1 and TRBJ1-4; possibly TRBD1 for D (5 bases). The length of the CDR3 is 14 residues. V dropped 2 bases and J dropped 3 bases, with 10 bases sitting between them. CDR1 SQVTM and CDR2 ANQGSEA come from the germline V gene. Here the CDR3 reads CSVEPLTANEKLFF. In DNA, the CDR3 is TGCAGCGTTGAACCTCTGACAGCTAATGAAAAACTGTTTTTT. The complete variable domain, with remaining parts taken from reference TRBV29-1 and TRBJ1-4, reads SAVISQKPSRDICQRGTSLTIQCQVDSQVTMMFWYRQQPGQSLTLIATANQGSEATYESGFVIDKFPISRPNLTFSTLTVSNMSPEDSSIYLCSVEPLTANEKLFFGSGTQLSVL.

V usage is TRBV5-5 and J usage is TRBJ2-7; 8 bases line up with TRBD2. CDR3 length: 15 residues. V lost 1 base, J lost 0 bases, and 3 bases stayed unmatched. Germline V gene data show CDR1 as SGHKS and CDR2 as YYEKEE (reference sequence). CDR3 sequence (DNA): TGTGCCAGCAGCTTGCTGAGCGGGAGCTCCTACGAGCAGTACTTC. Residues: CASSLLSGSSYEQYF. Using reference TRBV5-5 and TRBJ2-7 for the parts outside the CDR3, the full variable domain is DAGVTQSPTHLIKTRGQQVTLRCSPISGHKSVSWYQQVLGQGPQFIFQYYEKEERGRGNFPDRFSARQFPNYSSELNVNALLLGDSALYLCASSLLSGSSYEQYFGPGTRLTVT.

The chain carries TRBV3-1 (or the pseudogene TRBV3-2) and TRBJ2-4; possible D gene TRBD1, 6 bases. The CDR3 totals 14 residues. CDR1 and CDR2 from the germline V gene are LGHDT and YNNKEL (reference sequence). The germline V and J ends were trimmed by 4 bases and 6 bases, with 13 bases remaining between them. CDR3 residues: CASSPSGDGNIQYF. CDR3 nucleotides: TGTGCCAGCAGCCCGTCAGGGGACGGAAACATTCAGTACTTC.

The rearrangement uses TRBV5-5 and TRBJ2-5, with 12 bases that match TRBD2. The V segment lost 4 bases and the J segment 4 bases; nucleotides outside the gene matches: 17. Germline V gene data show CDR1 as SGHKS and CDR2 as YYEKEE (reference sequence). The CDR3 is 19 amino acids. The CDR3 reads CASSPRTGRASGRGETQYF. CDR3 sequence (DNA): TGTGCCAGCAGCCCTAGGACAGGGCGGGCTAGCGGGAGGGGAGAGACCCAGTACTTC.

This chain links TRBV3-1 (or the pseudogene TRBV3-2) with TRBJ2-7, with TRBD1 as a possible D gene (6 bases). CDR1 and CDR2 (germline): LGHDT, YNNKEL (reference sequence). Deletions cut 4 bases from V and 5 bases from J, with 9 bases between. CDR3 length equals 12 residues. The CDR3 loop is CASSRTAHEQYF. The CDR3 DNA reads as TGTGCCAGCAGCCGGACAGCCCACGAGCAGTACTTC.

This sequence joins TRBV28 and TRBJ1-1, with 9 bases aligning to TRBD1. This CDR3 has 16 residues. Germline trimming cut 6 bases from V and 1 base from J; bases unmatched to any gene: 9. Germline V gene sequence: CDR1 MDHEN, CDR2 SYDVKM. CDR3 sequence (DNA): TGTGCCAGCAGCTCCCCCGGGACAGGGTGGAACACTGAAGCTTTCTTT. Translated: CASSSPGTGWNTEAFF.

V is TRBV12-3 or TRBV12-4 and J is TRBJ1-3; the D is unclear. The CDR3 is 12 amino acids. Trimming cost V 10 bases and J 0 bases, with 7 bases left between them. The CDR3 is CAIVSSGNTIYF. The CDR3 nucleotides are TGTGCCATCGTCAGCTCTGGAAACACCATATATTTT.

This chain joins TRBV7-2 and TRBJ1-2; no firm D call. In germline, CDR1 is SGHTA, CDR2 FQGNSA. The germline V and J ends were trimmed by 5 bases and 7 bases, with 23 bases remaining between them. The CDR3 is made up of 16 amino acids. The chain's CDR3 is CASSQHYLGFGFGYTF. The DNA of the CDR3 is TGTGCCAGCAGCCAACACTACCTTGGTTTTGGCTTTGGCTACACCTTC.

This sequence joins TRBV7-9 and TRBJ2-2; TRBD2 is a possible D gene (5 bases). This CDR3 is built from 16 residues. Germline-derived CDR1 and CDR2 are SEHNR and FQNEAQ (reference sequence). V lost 5 bases, J lost 7 bases, and 20 bases lay in between. The CDR3 reads CASSILVSGFGGELFF. The CDR3 DNA sequence: TGTGCCAGCAGCATCTTAGTGTCGGGGTTTGGCGGGGAGCTGTTTTTT.

The V and J genes are TRBV3-1 (or the pseudogene TRBV3-2) and TRBJ2-1; 7 bases fit TRBD1. Germline CDR1 and CDR2: LGHDT and YNNKEL (reference sequence). This CDR3 comprises 15 residues. After removal of 4 bases from V and 0 bases from J, the junction contained 3 bases not matched to a gene. CDR3 loop: CASSRDRVSYNEQFF. CDR3 bases: TGTGCCAGCAGCCGCGACAGGGTCTCCTACAATGAGCAGTTCTTC.

This chain links TRBV7-6 with TRBJ1-4, with D perhaps matching TRBD1 (5 bases). In germline, CDR1 is SGHVS, CDR2 FNYEAQ. Trimming pared 0 bases from V and 4 bases from J, leaving 12 bases between. This CDR3 region has 16 residues. CDR3 bases: TGTGCCAGCAGCTTAGCGGGGGGACGGGTTAATGAAAAACTGTTTTTT. Protein product: CASSLAGGRVNEKLFF.

The table lists this clone with a count of one. J is TRBJ1-6 and V is TRBV27; tentatively, D is TRBD1 (5 bases). In germline, CDR1 is MNHEY, CDR2 SMNVEV (reference sequence). The CDR3 sequence is 16 residues long. V lost 4 bases, J lost 3 bases, and 13 bases lay in between. CDR3 sequence (DNA): TGTGCCAGCAGTTCAGCCCTGGGGGGCTATAATTCACCCCTCCACTTT. It is translated as CASSSALGGYNSPLHF.

The chain joins TRBV11-2 to TRBJ1-2, with D unclear. Trimming shortened V by 4 bases and J by 2 bases, and 11 bases separated the two germline ends. CDR1 is SGHAT, CDR2 FQNNGV, per germline. This CDR3 has 14 residues. The chain's CDR3 is CASSSGLKNYGYTF. DNA for the CDR3: TGTGCCAGCAGCTCTGGACTGAAGAACTATGGCTACACCTTC. The whole variable domain, filled in from reference TRBV11-2 and TRBJ1-2, reads EAGVAQSPRYKIIEKRQSVAFWCNPISGHATLYWYQQILGQGPKLLIQFQNNGVVDDSQLPKDRFSAERLKGVDSTLKIQPAKLEDSAVYLCASSSGLKNYGYTFGSGTRLTVV.

The chain has TRBV29-1 and TRBJ2-3; TRBD2 is a possible D gene (6 bases). Between the trimmed V and J ends, which lost 3 bases and 0 bases, there was a span of 7 bases. CDR3 length equals 13 residues. Germline loops: CDR1 SQVTM, CDR2 ANQGSEA. This chain's CDR3 is CSVDGTSTDTQYF. The CDR3 DNA reads TGCAGCGTTGACGGGACTAGCACAGATACGCAGTATTTT.

The V call is TRBV29-1, the J call TRBJ1-5, with TRBD1 identical over 11 bases. The germline V gene encodes CDR1 SQVTM and CDR2 ANQGSEA. V was pared by 6 bases and J by 1 base, with 2 bases of the junction left unmatched. The CDR3 loop spans 14 amino acids. CDR3 sequence (DNA): TGCAGCGTGGGGACAGGGGGGAGCAATCAGCCCCAGCATTTT. This gives the protein CSVGTGGSNQPQHF.

The gene calls are TRBV4-3 and TRBJ2-5; 9 bases align to TRBD1. The germline V gene has CDR1 LGHNA and CDR2 YSLEER. Losses at the gene ends were 0 bases for V and 5 bases for J; bases not matched to a gene: 4. This CDR3 comprises 15 residues. The CDR3 loop is CASSQDPQGAETQYF. DNA of the CDR3: TGCGCCAGCAGCCAAGATCCACAGGGGGCCGAGACCCAGTACTTC.

This chain links TRBV28 with TRBJ1-2; 10 nucleotides line up with TRBD1. The CDR3 extends over 15 amino acids. V gave up 6 bases and J gave up 4 bases; unmatched junction bases: 8. The germline gives CDR1 MDHEN, CDR2 SYDVKM. This CDR3 reads CASSPTGGPGYGYTF. In nucleotides, the CDR3 is TGTGCCAGCAGCCCGACAGGGGGCCCGGGCTATGGCTACACCTTC.

V is TRBV5-4 and J is TRBJ2-7; weak D call: TRBD2 (6 bases). Germline V gives CDR1 SGHNT, CDR2 YYREEE (reference sequence). The CDR3 is 11 amino acids. Trimming removed 6 bases from V and 12 bases from J, with 16 bases in between. The CDR3 nucleotides read TGTGCCAGCACCGCGGGCGGGAAGTGGTACTTC. Translated, it gives CASTAGGKWYF.

The rearrangement joins TRBV19 to TRBJ2-7; D may be TRBD1 (5 bases). Germline V gene lookup returns CDR1 LNHDA and CDR2 SQIVND (reference sequence). V was pared by 5 bases and J by 1 base, with 9 bases between. The CDR3 extends over 13 amino acids. CDR3 protein: CASSFTGSYEQYF. DNA for the CDR3: TGTGCCAGTAGTTTCACAGGTTCCTACGAGCAGTACTTC.

The V call is TRBV28, the J call TRBJ1-2; unclear D gene. The CDR3 totals 12 residues. Germline CDR1 is MDHEN and CDR2 is SYDVKM. The germline V and J ends were trimmed by 5 bases and 5 bases, with 9 bases remaining between them. CDR3 coding DNA: TGTGCCAGCAGTCCTCAGGTTTATGGCTACACCTTC. This sequence encodes CASSPQVYGYTF.

CDR3 sequence: CASSLTGIYAEAFF. CDR3 bases: TGTGCCAGCAGCCTGACAGGGATATACGCTGAAGCTTTCTTT. The chain is built from TRBV5-4 and TRBJ1-1; 7 bases fit TRBD1. The V gene end was trimmed by 4 bases and the J gene end by 6 bases; junction bases not matched to a gene: 9. The CDR3 has 14 residues. Germline assignment: CDR1 SGHNT and CDR2 YYREEE (reference sequence).